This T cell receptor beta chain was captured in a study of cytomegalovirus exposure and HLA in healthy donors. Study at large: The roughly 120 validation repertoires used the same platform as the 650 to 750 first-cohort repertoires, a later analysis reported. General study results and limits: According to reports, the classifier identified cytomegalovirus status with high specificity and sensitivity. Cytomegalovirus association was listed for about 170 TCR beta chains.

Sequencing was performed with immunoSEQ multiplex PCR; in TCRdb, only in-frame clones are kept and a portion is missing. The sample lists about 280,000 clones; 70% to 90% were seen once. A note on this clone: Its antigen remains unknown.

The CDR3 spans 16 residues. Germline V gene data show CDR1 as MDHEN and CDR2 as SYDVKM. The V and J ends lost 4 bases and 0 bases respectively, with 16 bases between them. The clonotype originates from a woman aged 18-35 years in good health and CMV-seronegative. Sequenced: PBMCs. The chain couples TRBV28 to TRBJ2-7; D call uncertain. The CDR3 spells CASSSPGERNSYEQYF. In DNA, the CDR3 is TGTGCCAGCAGTTCCCCCGGAGAGAGAAACTCCTACGAGCAGTACTTC.